A selection of T cell receptor beta chains follows, all from one sample in a study of CD8 T cells in ankylosing spondylitis. TCRdb called the 5' RACE reads again in MiXCR, with one record for every CDR3 protein. The sample lists approximately 250,000 distinct CDR3 sequences, 7% to 10% seen once, with roughly 5% in the top ten. The source material was blood, either unsorted or a sorted T cell fraction (not recorded which). Source of these receptors: a female donor with ankylosing spondylitis or in good health (not recorded which). Both conserved end residues are part of each CDR3. The D gene is left open where the match is weak. Where a row states a size, it is once, few, many or the class of an expanded clone; other rows omit it.

CDR3 protein,CDR3 DNA,V gene,clone size,J gene,D gene
CASVGRSSYNEQFF,TGTGCCAGCGTTGGAAGGAGCTCCTACAATGAGCAGTTCTTC,TRBV27,many,TRBJ2-1,-
CSARELLASETQYF,TGCAGTGCTAGAGAGCTTCTAGCCTCAGAGACCCAGTACTTC,TRBV20-1,many,TRBJ2-5,-
CSARVLLAGGTYEQYF,TGCAGTGCTAGAGTACTGTTAGCGGGGGGTACCTACGAGCAGTACTTC,TRBV20-1,many,TRBJ2-7,TRBD2
CASSPLDNPYEQYF,TGCGCCAGCAGCCCCCTCGACAACCCCTACGAGCAGTACTTC,TRBV5-1,many,TRBJ2-7,-
CASSPGLGQETDTQYF,TGTGCCAGCAGCCCAGGGTTAGGACAGGAGACAGATACGCAGTATTTT,TRBV7-6,-,TRBJ2-3,TRBD1
CASKTPGLPTDTQYF,TGTGCCAGCAAAACCCCGGGACTACCCACAGATACGCAGTATTTT,TRBV11-2,few,TRBJ2-3,TRBD2
CASSSLWTAISYEQYF,TGTGCCAGCAGTTCCCTTTGGACAGCCATCTCCTACGAGCAGTACTTC,TRBV28,few,TRBJ2-7,-
CATHQTNYGYTF,TGTGCCACCCACCAGACTAACTATGGCTACACCTTC,TRBV7-9,few,TRBJ1-2,-
CASSRPPGQSSYNEQFF,TGTGCCAGCAGCCGTCCCCCCGGACAAAGCTCCTACAATGAGCAGTTCTTC,TRBV5-4,few,TRBJ2-1,-
CASSFLGQGDSPLHF,TGTGCCAGCAGCTTTCTGGGACAGGGGGACTCACCCCTCCACTTT,TRBV7-2,many,TRBJ1-6,TRBD1
CASTGTSTYEQYF,TGTGCCAGCACCGGGACTAGTACCTACGAGCAGTACTTC,TRBV6-1,many,TRBJ2-7,TRBD2
CSARRIDGEETQYF,TGCAGTGCTAGAAGGATCGACGGAGAAGAGACCCAGTACTTC,TRBV20-1,many,TRBJ2-5,-
CASSIYQAPNTEAFF,TGTGCCAGTAGTATTTATCAGGCCCCCAACACTGAAGCTTTCTTT,TRBV19,many,TRBJ1-1,-
CASSLSPIDEKLFF,TGTGCCAGCAGCTTATCCCCAATAGATGAAAAACTGTTTTTT,TRBV7-6,-,TRBJ1-4,-
CASSLIQGLLDQPQHF,TGTGCCAGCAGTTTAATACAGGGGTTACTTGATCAGCCCCAGCATTTT,TRBV12-3/TRBV12-4,many,TRBJ1-5,TRBD1
CASSLRETTNEKLFF,TGTGCCAGCAGTCTCCGGGAAACAACTAATGAAAAACTGTTTTTT,TRBV12-3/TRBV12-4,many,TRBJ1-4,-
CASSFQTGNYGYTF,TGTGCCAGCAGTTTCCAGACAGGGAACTATGGCTACACCTTC,TRBV6-5,few,TRBJ1-2,TRBD1
CASSSNRVGELFF,TGTGCCAGCAGCTCCAACAGGGTCGGGGAGCTGTTTTTT,TRBV7-9,once,TRBJ2-2,-
CSVEDLMTDTEAFF,TGCAGCGTTGAAGATCTTATGACAGACACTGAAGCTTTCTTT,TRBV29-1,many,TRBJ1-1,-
CASSLRGPDEQFF,TGTGCCAGCAGCCTTAGAGGCCCTGATGAGCAGTTCTTC,TRBV5-6,many,TRBJ2-1,-
CASSYASVEAFF,TGTGCCAGCAGTTACGCCTCAGTCGAAGCTTTCTTT,TRBV6-6,many,TRBJ1-1,-
CASSLQGSPNEQFF,TGTGCCAGCAGCTTACAGGGTTCCCCCAATGAGCAGTTCTTC,TRBV7-9,few,TRBJ2-1,-
CASSLYSLNTGELFF,TGTGCCAGCAGTTTATATAGCTTGAACACCGGGGAGCTGTTTTTT,TRBV28,many,TRBJ2-2,-
CASSIVTSGSVQETQYF,TGTGCCAGTAGTATAGTGACTAGCGGGAGCGTCCAAGAGACCCAGTACTTC,TRBV19,few,TRBJ2-5,TRBD2
CASSHHGRGTEAFF,TGTGCCAGCAGCCACCATGGGCGGGGGACTGAAGCTTTCTTT,TRBV6-1,many,TRBJ1-1,-
CASSLQSRTNEQFF,TGTGCCAGCAGTTTACAAAGTAGAACCAATGAGCAGTTCTTC,TRBV27,many,TRBJ2-1,-
CAIRSSGQPQHF,TGTGCCATCAGATCCTCGGGTCAGCCCCAGCATTTT,TRBV10-3,many,TRBJ1-5,-
CASSSARGAVERYEQYF,TGTGCCAGCAGTTCCGCCCGAGGAGCGGTGGAACGCTACGAGCAGTACTTC,TRBV6-2/TRBV6-3,many,TRBJ2-7,-
CASSLRGPQNTEAFF,TGTGCCAGCAGCTTACGGGGGCCACAGAACACTGAAGCTTTCTTT,TRBV11-3,many,TRBJ1-1,-
CASSLGGQNQPQHF,TGTGCCAGCAGTCTGGGCGGACAGAATCAGCCCCAGCATTTT,TRBV6-2/TRBV6-3,many,TRBJ1-5,-
CSAPKGGEAFF,TGCAGTGCACCCAAGGGCGGTGAAGCTTTCTTT,TRBV20-1,many,TRBJ1-1,-
CSRDDSVGVPDTQYF,TGCAGCCGGGACGACTCGGTGGGGGTTCCAGATACGCAGTATTTT,TRBV20-1,many,TRBJ2-3,-
CASTGTSVYNEQFF,TGTGCCAGCACAGGGACTAGCGTCTACAATGAGCAGTTCTTC,TRBV7-2,few,TRBJ2-1,TRBD2
CSASGTGSGELFF,TGCAGTGCGTCCGGGACAGGGTCCGGGGAGCTGTTTTTT,TRBV20-1,many,TRBJ2-2,TRBD1
CAMGPEVFSYNEQFF,TGTGCCATGGGCCCGGAGGTCTTCTCCTACAATGAGCAGTTCTTC,TRBV5-3,-,TRBJ2-1,-
CASSLAYRDTGELFF,TGTGCCAGCAGCTTAGCCTACCGGGACACCGGGGAGCTGTTTTTT,TRBV13,-,TRBJ2-2,-
CSVAGEYEQFF,TGCAGCGTTGCGGGTGAATATGAGCAGTTCTTC,TRBV29-1,many,TRBJ2-1,-
CSARPRRKSYNEQFF,TGCAGTGCTAGACCACGGCGGAAATCCTACAATGAGCAGTTCTTC,TRBV20-1,many,TRBJ2-1,-